This T cell receptor beta chain was documented in a study of blood T cell repertoires in COVID-19. In the study overall: T cells, B-cell-depleted T cells, or PBMCs provided the cDNA or gDNA that served as material.

Authors' analysis steps: Amplification with reference gene primers provided the estimates of nucleated cell counts. Sequenced by immunoSEQ multiplex PCR; TCRdb stores in-frame clones only, minus some. V and J calls and clone size come straight from that table; D and trimming were deduced from the DNA. The sample has 70,000 or so clones, about nine tenths seen once. With V trimmed by 1 base and J by 4 bases, 6 bases remained unmatched. The CDR3 loop spans 15 amino acids. Germline loops: CDR1 MNHEY, CDR2 SVGAGI. What was sequenced was peripheral blood. The sequence was collected from a woman aged 18-29 years with acute or convalescent COVID-19. V is TRBV6-5 and J is TRBJ2-7; 8 bases line up with TRBD2. CDR3 coding DNA: TGTGCCAGCAGTTACTTGCTAGCGGGCCAGTACGAGCAGTACTTC. The encoded protein is CASSYLLAGQYEQYF.